This T cell receptor (beta chain) was recorded in a study of T cells in Graves' hyperthyroidism and ophthalmopathy. Study-wide results and caveats: Classification by a 13 V-J model distinguished ophthalmopathy from stable hyperthyroidism.

This CDR3 is built from 12 residues. CDR1 KGHDR and CDR2 SFDVKD come from the germline V gene. V lost 9 bases and J lost 5; bases outside the gene matches: 5. Amplification of TCR beta CDR3 regions used RNA as the template. The HTBI primer set drove a first-round RT-PCR of the TCR CDR3. TCRdb fed the multiplex PCR reads into MiXCR, producing one record per CDR3 protein. The sample consists of some 150,000 distinct CDR3 sequences, around 20% of them appearing once. Details on this clonotype: Its antigen remains unidentified.

This sequence joins TRBV24-1 and TRBJ2-5; 7 nucleotides agree with TRBD2. Sample: blood. This TCR was recovered from a woman in her 50s with Graves' hyperthyroidism that later progressed to Graves' ophthalmopathy. The CDR3 nucleotides read TGTGCCACCGGGGGGGGAGGGGAGACCCAGTACTTC. Translating it yields CATGGGGETQYF.